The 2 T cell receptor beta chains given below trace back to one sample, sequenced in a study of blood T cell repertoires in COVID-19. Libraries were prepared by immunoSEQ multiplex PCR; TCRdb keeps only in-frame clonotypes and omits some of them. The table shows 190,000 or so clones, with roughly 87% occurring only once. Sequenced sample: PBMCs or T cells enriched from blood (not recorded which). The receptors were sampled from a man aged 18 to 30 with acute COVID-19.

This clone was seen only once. CDR3 bases: TGTGCCTGGAGCGATTTCCCGGGACAGGGGGCCAACGTCCTGACTTTC. Translation gives CAWSDFPGQGANVLTF. V gene TRBV30 combines with J gene TRBJ2-6; 7 bases line up with TRBD1. This CDR3 comprises 16 residues. In germline, CDR1 is GTSNPN, CDR2 SVGIG (reference sequence). V lost 3 bases, J lost 4 bases, and 9 bases stayed unmatched.

This CDR3 is CASSQDSAGKYNEQFF. In nucleotides, the CDR3 is TGCGCCAGCAGCCAAGACTCAGCGGGAAAGTACAATGAGCAGTTCTTC. The chain joins TRBV4-1 to TRBJ2-1, with 7 nucleotides matching TRBD2. Germline V CDR1 and CDR2: MGHRA, YSYEKL. The length of the CDR3 is 16 residues. Germline trimming cut 0 bases from V and 4 bases from J; bases unmatched to any gene: 6.